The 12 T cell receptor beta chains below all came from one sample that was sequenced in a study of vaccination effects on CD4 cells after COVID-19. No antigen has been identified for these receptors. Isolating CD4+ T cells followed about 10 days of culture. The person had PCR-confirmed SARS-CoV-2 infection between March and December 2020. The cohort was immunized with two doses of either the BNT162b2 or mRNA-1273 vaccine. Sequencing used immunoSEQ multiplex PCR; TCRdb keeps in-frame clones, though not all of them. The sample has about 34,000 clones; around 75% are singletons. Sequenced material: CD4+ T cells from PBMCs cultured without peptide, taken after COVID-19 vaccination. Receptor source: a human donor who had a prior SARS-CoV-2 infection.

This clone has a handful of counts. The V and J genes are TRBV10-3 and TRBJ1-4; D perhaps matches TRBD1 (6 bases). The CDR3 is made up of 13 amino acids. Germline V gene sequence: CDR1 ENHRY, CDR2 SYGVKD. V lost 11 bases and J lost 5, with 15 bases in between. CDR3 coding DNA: TGTGCCGCGCACAGGGAGTTGAATGAAAAACTGTTTTTT. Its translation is CAAHRELNEKLFF.

The chain's CDR3 is CASSVGAGDNSNQPQHF. The CDR3 nucleotides read TGTGCCAGCAGCGTAGGCGCAGGGGACAATAGCAATCAGCCCCAGCATTTT. The chain uses TRBV9 and TRBJ1-5; perhaps TRBD1 as D (6 bases). Germline lookup yields CDR1 SGDLS and CDR2 YYNGEE. V dropped 0 bases and J dropped 0 bases, with 13 bases sitting between them. The CDR3 runs 17 residues.

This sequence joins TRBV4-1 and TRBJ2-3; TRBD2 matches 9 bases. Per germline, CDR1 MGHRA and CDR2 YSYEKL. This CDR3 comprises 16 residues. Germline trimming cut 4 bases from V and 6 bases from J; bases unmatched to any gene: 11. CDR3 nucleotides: TGCGCCAGCAGCCGGACACCGGGACTAGCAACGGATACGCAGTATTTT. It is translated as CASSRTPGLATDTQYF.

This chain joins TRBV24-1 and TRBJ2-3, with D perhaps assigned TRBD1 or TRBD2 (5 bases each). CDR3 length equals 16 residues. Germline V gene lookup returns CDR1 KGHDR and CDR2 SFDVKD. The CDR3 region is CAAGGGDGSWTDTQYF. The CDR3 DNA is TGTGCGGCTGGGGGTGGAGATGGGAGCTGGACAGATACGCAGTATTTT.

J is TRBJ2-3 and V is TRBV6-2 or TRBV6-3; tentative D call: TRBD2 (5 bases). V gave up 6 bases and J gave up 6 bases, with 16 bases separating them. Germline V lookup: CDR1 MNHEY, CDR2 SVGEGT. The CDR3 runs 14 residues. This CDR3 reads CASSRRGHADTQYF. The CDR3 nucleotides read TGTGCCAGCAGCCGACGAGGGCATGCGGATACGCAGTATTTT.

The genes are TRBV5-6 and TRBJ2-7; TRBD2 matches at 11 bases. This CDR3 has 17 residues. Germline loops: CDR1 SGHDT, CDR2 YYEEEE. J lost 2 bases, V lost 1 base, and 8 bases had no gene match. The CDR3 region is CASSLISLAGGPYEQYF. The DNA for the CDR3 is TGTGCCAGCAGCTTGATTAGCTTAGCGGGGGGGCCCTACGAGCAGTACTTC.

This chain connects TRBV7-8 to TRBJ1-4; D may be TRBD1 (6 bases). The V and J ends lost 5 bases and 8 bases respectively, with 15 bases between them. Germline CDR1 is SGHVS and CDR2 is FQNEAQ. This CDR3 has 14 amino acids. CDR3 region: CASSIRTDAEKLFF. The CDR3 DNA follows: TGTGCCAGCAGCATAAGGACAGACGCGGAAAAACTGTTTTTT.

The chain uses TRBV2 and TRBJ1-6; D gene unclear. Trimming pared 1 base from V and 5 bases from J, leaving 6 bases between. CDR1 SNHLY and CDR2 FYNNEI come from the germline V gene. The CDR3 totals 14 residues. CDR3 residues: CASSEGYNNSPLHF. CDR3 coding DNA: TGTGCCAGCAGTGAAGGGTACAATAATTCACCCCTCCACTTT.

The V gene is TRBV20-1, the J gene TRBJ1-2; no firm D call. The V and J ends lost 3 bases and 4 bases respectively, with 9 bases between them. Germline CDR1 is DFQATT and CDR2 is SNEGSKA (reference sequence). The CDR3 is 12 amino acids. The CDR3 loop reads CSASGPSYGYTF. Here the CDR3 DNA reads TGCAGTGCTAGTGGGCCTAGCTATGGCTACACCTTC.

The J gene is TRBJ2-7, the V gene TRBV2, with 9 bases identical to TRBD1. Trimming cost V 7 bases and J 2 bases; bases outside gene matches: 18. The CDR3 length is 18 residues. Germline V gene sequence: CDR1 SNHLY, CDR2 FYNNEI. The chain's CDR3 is CASNTPGQGTPRPYEQYF. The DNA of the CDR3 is TGTGCCAGCAACACACCGGGACAGGGAACACCTCGCCCCTACGAGCAGTACTTC.

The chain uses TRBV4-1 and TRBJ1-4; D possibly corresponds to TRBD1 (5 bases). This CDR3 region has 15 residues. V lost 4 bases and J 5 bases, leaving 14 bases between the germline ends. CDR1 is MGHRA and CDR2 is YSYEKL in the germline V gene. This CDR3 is CASSPPRAGNEKLFF. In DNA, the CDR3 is TGCGCCAGCAGCCCACCCCGGGCAGGGAATGAAAAACTGTTTTTT.

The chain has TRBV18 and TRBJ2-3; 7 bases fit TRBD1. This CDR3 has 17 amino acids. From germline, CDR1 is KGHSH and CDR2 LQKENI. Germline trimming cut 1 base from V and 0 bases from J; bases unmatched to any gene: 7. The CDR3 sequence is CASSPQGAALSTDTQYF. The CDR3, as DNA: TGTGCCAGCTCACCACAGGGGGCAGCCCTCAGCACAGATACGCAGTATTTT.